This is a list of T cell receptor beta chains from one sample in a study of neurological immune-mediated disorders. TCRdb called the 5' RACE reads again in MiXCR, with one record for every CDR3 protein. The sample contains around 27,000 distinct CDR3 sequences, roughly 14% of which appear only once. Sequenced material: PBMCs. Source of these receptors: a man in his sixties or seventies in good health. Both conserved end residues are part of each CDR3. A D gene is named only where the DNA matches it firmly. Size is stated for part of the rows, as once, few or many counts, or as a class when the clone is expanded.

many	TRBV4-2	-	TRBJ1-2	TGTGCCAGCAGCCAAGATCGGTCAGGCGGTAACTATGGCTACACCTTC	CASSQDRSGGNYGYTF
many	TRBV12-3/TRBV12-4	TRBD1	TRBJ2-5	TGTGCCAGCAGTTCACAGGGGACGGCGGAGACCCAGTACTTC	CASSSQGTAETQYF
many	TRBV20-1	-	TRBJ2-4	TGCAGTGCTAGAAGTCCAGGAAACATTCAGTACTTC	CSARSPGNIQYF
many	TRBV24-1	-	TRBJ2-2	TGTGCCACCAGTGACCCTAACACCGGGGAGCTGTTTTTT	CATSDPNTGELFF
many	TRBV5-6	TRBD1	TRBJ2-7	TGTGCCAGCAGCGCACCGGGACAGGTATCCGAGCAGTACTTC	CASSAPGQVSEQYF
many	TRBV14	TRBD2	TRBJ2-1	TGTGCCAGCAGCCAAGAACTAGCGGGGGTGAATGAGCAGTTCTTC	CASSQELAGVNEQFF
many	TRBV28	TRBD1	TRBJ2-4	TGTGCCAGCAGTTTACTGGGGCAGGGGGTAGCCAAAAACATTCAGTACTTC	CASSLLGQGVAKNIQYF
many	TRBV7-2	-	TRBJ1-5	TGTGCCAGCAGCCCCTCGGGACATGGGGGTCAGCCCCAGCATTTT	CASSPSGHGGQPQHF
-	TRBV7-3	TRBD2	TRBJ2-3	TGTGCCAGCAGCCTCGGGACTAGCGGGGGTCAAGGCACGCAGTATTTT	CASSLGTSGGQGTQYF
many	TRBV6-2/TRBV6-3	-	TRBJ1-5	TGTGCCAGCAGTTACGGTTGGGAGGATCAGCCCCAGCATTTT	CASSYGWEDQPQHF
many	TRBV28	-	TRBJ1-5	TGTGCCAGCAGTTTACCGGGGGTCGGGGATCAGCCCCAGCATTTT	CASSLPGVGDQPQHF
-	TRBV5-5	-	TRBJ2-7	TGTGCCAGCAGTATGTCAGGACAAGGCTACGAGCAGTACTTC	CASSMSGQGYEQYF
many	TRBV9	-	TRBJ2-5	TGTGCCAGCAGCGTAGATGGGGCCCGGGGGGAGACCCAGTACTTC	CASSVDGARGETQYF
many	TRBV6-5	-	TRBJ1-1	TGTGCCAGCAGCTACCTATTGGGGGGCACTGAAGCTTTCTTT	CASSYLLGGTEAFF
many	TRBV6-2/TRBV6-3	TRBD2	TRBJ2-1	TGTGCAAGCAGGGGGACCGGGACTAGCCCGGGGAGACTCAATGAGCAGTTCTTC	CASRGTGTSPGRLNEQFF
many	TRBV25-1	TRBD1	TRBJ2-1	TGTGCCAGCACAAGGACAGGGGGCAATGAGCAGTTCTTC	CASTRTGGNEQFF
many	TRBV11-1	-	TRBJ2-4	TGTGCCAGCAGCTTCGAAACGACAGGAAAAAACATTCAGTACTTC	CASSFETTGKNIQYF
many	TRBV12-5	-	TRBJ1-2	TGTGCTAGTGGTTACAAGACAGTTAACTATGGCTACACCTTC	CASGYKTVNYGYTF
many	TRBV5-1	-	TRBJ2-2	TGCGCCAGCACCGATGGACGTATCCTACCCACCGGGGAGCTGTTTTTT	CASTDGRILPTGELFF
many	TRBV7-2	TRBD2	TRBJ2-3	TGTGCCAGCAGCCTCACTAGCGCCGGGGTGGGTACGCAGTATTTT	CASSLTSAGVGTQYF
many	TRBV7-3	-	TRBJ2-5	TGTGCCAGCAGCTTGAAGGGGGGAGCGCGGGAGACCCAGTACTTC	CASSLKGGARETQYF
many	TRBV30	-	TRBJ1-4	TGTGCCTGGAGTGTACAAGGGTCGGGCGAAAAACTGTTTTTT	CAWSVQGSGEKLFF
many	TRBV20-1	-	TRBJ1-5	TGCAGTGCTAGGGCGGATAGCAATCAGCCCCAGCATTTT	CSARADSNQPQHF
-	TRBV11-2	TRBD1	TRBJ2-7	TGTGCCAGCAGCAACAGGGGTTCCTACGAGCAGTACTTC	CASSNRGSYEQYF
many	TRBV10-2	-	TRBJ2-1	TGCGCCAGCAGCTCGGACGGTTACAATGAGCAGTTCTTC	CASSSDGYNEQFF
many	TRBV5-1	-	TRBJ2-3	TGCGCCAGCAGCCTACTTACCCGGGCTGGAGGTACGCAGTATTTT	CASSLLTRAGGTQYF
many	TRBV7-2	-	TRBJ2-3	TGTGCCAGCAAAAGAGTGGAGGGGACAGATACGCAGTATTTT	CASKRVEGTDTQYF
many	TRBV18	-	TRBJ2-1	TGTGCCAGCTCACCACCTGGATACCAGGGATACGATGAGCAGTTCTTC	CASSPPGYQGYDEQFF
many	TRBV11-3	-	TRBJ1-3	TGTGCCAGCAGCCGGGGTCGGACCTCTGGAAACACCATATATTTT	CASSRGRTSGNTIYF
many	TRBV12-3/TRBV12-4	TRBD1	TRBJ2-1	TGTGCCAGCAGTTTCAAAGGGACAGGGTTTATGGGGCAGTTCTTC	CASSFKGTGFMGQFF
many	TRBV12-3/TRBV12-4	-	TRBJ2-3	TGTGCCAGCCGAACCCTCGGGAATACGCAGTATTTT	CASRTLGNTQYF
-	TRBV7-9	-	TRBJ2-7	TGTGCCAGCAGCCGGACGGGGAGGGAGCAGTACTTC	CASSRTGREQYF
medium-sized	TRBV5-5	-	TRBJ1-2	TGTGCCAGCAGCCTCGCGGGACAACCCACCTTC	CASSLAGQPTF
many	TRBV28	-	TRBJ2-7	TGTGCCAGCAGCCTCGCCCGCCGGGAGCAGTACTTC	CASSLARREQYF
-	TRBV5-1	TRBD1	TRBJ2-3	TGCGCCAGCAGCCTCCTCGGACAGGGTCAAGGAGATACGCAGTATTTT	CASSLLGQGQGDTQYF
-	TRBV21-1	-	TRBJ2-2	TGTGCCAGCCGGGGACGTTGCGAACACCGAGGAGCTGTTTTT	CASRGRCEHRGAVF
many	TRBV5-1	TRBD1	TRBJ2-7	TGCGCCAGCAGCTTGGTGGAGACAGGGGGCGACGAGCAGTACTTC	CASSLVETGGDEQYF
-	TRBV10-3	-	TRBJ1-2	TGTGCCATCAGTGAGTCACTCTATGGCTACACCTTC	CAISESLYGYTF
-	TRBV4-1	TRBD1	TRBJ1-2	TGCGCCAGCAGCCAAGTAATTCGAGACAGGGGCTATGGCTACACCTTC	CASSQVIRDRGYGYTF
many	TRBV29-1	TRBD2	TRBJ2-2	TGCAGCGTGAACCGCCGGGGGGGTAACGGGGAGCTGTTTTTT	CSVNRRGGNGELFF
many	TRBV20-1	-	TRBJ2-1	TGCAGTGCCTTTTCGGCAGGAGGGATGTTCTTC	CSAFSAGGMFF
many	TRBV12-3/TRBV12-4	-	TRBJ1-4	TGTGCCAGCAGTCCGGGACTCTCAGCAACTAATGAAAAACTGTTTTTT	CASSPGLSATNEKLFF
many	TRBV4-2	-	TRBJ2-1	TGTGCCAGCAGCCAAACGACCGCAAGCTCCTACAATGAGCAGTTCTTC	CASSQTTASSYNEQFF
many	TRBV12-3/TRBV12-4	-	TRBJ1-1	TGTGCCAGCAGTTTATCCCCCGGGAGCGGGGGAGCTTTCTTT	CASSLSPGSGGAFF
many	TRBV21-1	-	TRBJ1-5	TGTGCCAGCATCGCTCTCCGGGACAGTCCTCGCTTT	CASIALRDSPRF
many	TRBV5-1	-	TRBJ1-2	TGCGCCAGCAGCTTGGAGGCCAGTTCCTATGGCTACACCTTC	CASSLEASSYGYTF
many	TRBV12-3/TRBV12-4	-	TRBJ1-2	TGTGCCAGCAGTTCCGGCGACAGAAGCTATGGCTACACCTTC	CASSSGDRSYGYTF
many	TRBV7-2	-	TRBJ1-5	TGTGCCAGCAGCCCCAATTTCGGGCCCCAGCATTTT	CASSPNFGPQHF
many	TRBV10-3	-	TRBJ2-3	TGTGCCATCAGTGACACAGGCCTTGGCACAGATACGCAGTATTTT	CAISDTGLGTDTQYF
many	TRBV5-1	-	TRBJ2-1	TGCGCCAGCAGCCCGGACAGTGACAATGAGCAGTTCTTC	CASSPDSDNEQFF
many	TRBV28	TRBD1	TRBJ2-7	TGTGCCAGCAGCCCAGGGGGTACCTCCTACGAGCAGTACTTC	CASSPGGTSYEQYF
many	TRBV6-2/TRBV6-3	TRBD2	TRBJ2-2	TGTGCCAGCAACGGACTAGCGGGGGCCGGGGAGCTGTTTTTT	CASNGLAGAGELFF
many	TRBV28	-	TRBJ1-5	TGTGCCAGCAGTTTATCGGGGGTTGGGGGTGGCAATCAGCCCCAGCATTTT	CASSLSGVGGGNQPQHF